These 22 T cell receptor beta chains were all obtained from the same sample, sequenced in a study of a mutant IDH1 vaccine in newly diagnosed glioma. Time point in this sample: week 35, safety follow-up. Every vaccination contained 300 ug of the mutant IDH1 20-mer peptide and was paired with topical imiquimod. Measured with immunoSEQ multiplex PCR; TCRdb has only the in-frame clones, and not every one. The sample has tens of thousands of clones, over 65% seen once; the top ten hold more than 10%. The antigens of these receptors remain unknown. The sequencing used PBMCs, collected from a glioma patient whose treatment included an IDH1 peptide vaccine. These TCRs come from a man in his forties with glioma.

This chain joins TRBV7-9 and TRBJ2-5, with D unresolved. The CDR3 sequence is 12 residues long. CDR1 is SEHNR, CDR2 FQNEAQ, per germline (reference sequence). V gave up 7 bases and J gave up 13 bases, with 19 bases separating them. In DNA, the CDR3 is TGTGCCAGCACTCAAGGCCTTGGGTACCCGTACTTC. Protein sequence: CASTQGLGYPYF.

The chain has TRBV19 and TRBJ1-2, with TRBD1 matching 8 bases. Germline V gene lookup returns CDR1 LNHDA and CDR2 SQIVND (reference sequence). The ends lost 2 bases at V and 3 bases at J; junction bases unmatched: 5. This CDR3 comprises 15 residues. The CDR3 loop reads CASSITGGWDYGYTF. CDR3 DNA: TGTGCCAGTAGTATAACAGGGGGATGGGACTATGGCTACACCTTC.

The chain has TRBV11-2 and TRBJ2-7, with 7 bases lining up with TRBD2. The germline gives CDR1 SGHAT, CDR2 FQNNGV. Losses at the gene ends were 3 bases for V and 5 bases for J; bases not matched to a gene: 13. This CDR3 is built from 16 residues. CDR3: CASSLLTSAGFDEQYF. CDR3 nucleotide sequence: TGTGCCAGCAGCTTGCTAACTAGCGCGGGTTTCGACGAGCAGTACTTC.

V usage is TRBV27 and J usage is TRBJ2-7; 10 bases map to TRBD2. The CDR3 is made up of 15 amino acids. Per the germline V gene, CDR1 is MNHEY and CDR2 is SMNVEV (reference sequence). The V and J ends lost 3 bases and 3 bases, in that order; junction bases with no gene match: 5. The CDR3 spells CASSLDRTSGYEQYF. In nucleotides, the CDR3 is TGTGCCAGCAGTTTGGACCGGACTAGCGGCTACGAGCAGTACTTC.

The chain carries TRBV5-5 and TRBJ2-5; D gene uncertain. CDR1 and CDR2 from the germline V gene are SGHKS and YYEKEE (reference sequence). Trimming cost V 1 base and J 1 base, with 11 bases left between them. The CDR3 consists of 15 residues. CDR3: CASSLFTALQETQYF. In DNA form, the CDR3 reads TGTGCCAGCAGCTTGTTTACAGCTCTCCAAGAGACCCAGTACTTC.

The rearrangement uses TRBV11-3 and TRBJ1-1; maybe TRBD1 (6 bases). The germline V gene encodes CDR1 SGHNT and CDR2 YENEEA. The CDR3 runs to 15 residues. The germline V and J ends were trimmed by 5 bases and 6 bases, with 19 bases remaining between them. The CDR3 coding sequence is TGTGCCAGCAGCCCCTCCGGGGGCGGCGGGGCTGAAGCTTTCTTT. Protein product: CASSPSGGGGAEAFF.

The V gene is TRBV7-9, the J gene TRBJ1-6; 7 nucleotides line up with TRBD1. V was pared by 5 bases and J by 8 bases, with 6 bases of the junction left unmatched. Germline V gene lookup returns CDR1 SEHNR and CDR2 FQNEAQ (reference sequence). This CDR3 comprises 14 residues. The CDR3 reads CASSPVQGDSPLHF. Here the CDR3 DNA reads TGTGCCAGCAGCCCAGTCCAGGGGGATTCACCCCTCCACTTT.

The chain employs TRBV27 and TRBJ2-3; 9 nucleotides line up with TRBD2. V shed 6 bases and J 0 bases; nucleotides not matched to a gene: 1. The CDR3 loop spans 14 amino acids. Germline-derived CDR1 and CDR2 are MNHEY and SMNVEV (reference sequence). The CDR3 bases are TGTGCCAGCAGGGGACTAGCTAGCACAGATACGCAGTATTTT. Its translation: CASRGLASTDTQYF.

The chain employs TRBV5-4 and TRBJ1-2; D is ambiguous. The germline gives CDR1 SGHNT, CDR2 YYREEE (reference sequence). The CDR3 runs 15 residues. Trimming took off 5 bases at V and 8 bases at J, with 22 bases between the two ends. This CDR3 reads CASSLKERPRFGYTF. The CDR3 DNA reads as TGTGCCAGCAGTTTAAAAGAGAGGCCCCGATTCGGCTACACCTTC.

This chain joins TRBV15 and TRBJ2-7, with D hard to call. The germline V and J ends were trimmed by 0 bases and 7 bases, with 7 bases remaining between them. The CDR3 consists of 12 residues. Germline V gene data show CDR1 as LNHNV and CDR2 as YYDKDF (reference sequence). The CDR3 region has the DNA TGTGCCACCAGCAGAGATCTGAGGGAGCAGTACTTC. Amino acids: CATSRDLREQYF.

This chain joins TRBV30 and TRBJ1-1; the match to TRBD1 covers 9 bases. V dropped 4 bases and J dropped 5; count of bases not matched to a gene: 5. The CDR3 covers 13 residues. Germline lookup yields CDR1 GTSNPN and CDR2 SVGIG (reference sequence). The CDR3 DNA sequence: TGTGCCTGGACCACAGGGGGCTGGACTGAAGCTTTCTTT. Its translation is CAWTTGGWTEAFF. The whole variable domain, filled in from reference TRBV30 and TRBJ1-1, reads SQTIHQWPATLVQPVGSPLSLECTVEGTSNPNLYWYRQAAGRGLQLLFYSVGIGQISSEVPQNLSASRPQDRQFILSSKKLLLSDSGFYLCAWTTGGWTEAFFGQGTRLTVV.

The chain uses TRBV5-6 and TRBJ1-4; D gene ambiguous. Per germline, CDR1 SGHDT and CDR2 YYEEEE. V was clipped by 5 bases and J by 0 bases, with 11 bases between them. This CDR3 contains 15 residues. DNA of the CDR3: TGTGCCAGCAGTGGGAATAGGGCAACTAATGAAAAACTGTTTTTT. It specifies CASSGNRATNEKLFF.

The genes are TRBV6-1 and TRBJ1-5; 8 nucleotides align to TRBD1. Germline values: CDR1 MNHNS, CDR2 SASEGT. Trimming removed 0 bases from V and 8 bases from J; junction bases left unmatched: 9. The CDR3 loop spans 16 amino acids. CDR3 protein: CASSEASRGRVEPQHF. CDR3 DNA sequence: TGTGCCAGCAGTGAAGCGTCCAGGGGGCGGGTTGAGCCCCAGCATTTT.

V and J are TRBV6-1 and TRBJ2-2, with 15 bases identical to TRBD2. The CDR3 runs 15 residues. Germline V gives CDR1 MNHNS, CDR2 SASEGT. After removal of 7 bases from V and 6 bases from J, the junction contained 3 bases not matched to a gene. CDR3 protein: CASIRTSGRAGELFF. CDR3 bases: TGTGCCAGCATTAGGACTAGCGGGAGGGCCGGGGAGCTGTTTTTT.

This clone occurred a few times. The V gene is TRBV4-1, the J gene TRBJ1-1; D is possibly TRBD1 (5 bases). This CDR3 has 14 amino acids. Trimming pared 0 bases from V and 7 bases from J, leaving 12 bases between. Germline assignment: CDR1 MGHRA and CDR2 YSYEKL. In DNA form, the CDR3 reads TGCGCCAGCAGCCAAGAAGTCCAGGGTGATGAAGCTTTCTTT. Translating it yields CASSQEVQGDEAFF.

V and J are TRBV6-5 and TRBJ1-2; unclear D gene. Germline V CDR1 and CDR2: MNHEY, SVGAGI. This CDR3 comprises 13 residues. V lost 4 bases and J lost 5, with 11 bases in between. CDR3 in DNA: TGTGCCAGCAGTTTAACCCTAGCATATGGCTACACCTTC. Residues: CASSLTLAYGYTF.

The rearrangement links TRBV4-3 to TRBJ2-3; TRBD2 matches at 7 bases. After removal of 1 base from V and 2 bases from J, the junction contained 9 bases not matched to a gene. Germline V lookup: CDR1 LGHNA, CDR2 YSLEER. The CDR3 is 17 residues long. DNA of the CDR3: TGCGCCAGCAGCCAAGTGGGGGGAGGGGCGAACACAGATACGCAGTATTTT. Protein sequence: CASSQVGGGANTDTQYF.

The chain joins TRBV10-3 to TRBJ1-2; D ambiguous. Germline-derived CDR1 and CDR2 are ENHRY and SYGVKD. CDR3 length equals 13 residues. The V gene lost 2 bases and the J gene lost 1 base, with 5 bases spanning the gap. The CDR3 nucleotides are TGTGCCATCAGTGAGAAGGATAACTATGGCTACACCTTC. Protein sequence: CAISEKDNYGYTF.

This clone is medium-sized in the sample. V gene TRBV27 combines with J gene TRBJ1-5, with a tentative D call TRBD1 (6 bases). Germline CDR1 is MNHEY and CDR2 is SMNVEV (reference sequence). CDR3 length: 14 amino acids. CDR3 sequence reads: CAVTGGAKDQPQHF. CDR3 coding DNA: TGTGCAGTTACCGGGGGGGCAAAGGATCAGCCCCAGCATTTT.

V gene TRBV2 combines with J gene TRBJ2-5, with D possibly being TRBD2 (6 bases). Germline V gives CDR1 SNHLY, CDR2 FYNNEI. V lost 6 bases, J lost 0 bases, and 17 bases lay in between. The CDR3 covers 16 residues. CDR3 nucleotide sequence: TGTGCCAGCAGGACGGGGATAGCGGATAACCAAGAGACCCAGTACTTC. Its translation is CASRTGIADNQETQYF. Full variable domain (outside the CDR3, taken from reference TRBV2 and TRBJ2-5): EPEVTQTPSHQVTQMGQEVILRCVPISNHLYFYWYRQILGQKVEFLVSFYNNEISEKSEIFDDQFSVERPDGSNFTLKIRSTKLEDSAMYFCASRTGIADNQETQYFGPGTRLLVL.

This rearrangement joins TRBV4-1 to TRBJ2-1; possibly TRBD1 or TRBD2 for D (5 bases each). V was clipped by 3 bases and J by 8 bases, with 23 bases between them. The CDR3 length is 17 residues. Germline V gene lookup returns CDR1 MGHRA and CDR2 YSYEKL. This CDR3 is CASSHPPRGARGYEQFF. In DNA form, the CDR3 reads TGCGCCAGCAGCCACCCCCCCCGGGGCGCACGGGGATATGAGCAGTTCTTC.

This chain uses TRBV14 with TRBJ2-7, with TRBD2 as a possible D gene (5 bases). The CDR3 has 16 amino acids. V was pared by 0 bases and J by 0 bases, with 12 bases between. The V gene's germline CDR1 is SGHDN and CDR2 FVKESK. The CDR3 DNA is TGTGCCAGCAGCCAAGAGATGAGGGTGAGCTCCTACGAGCAGTACGTC. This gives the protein CASSQEMRVSSYEQYV.